The 3 T cell receptor beta chains presented below share a single source sample, sequenced in a study of T-cell reconstitution after alpha-beta-depleted transplantation in children. Molecular barcoding with unique molecular identifiers was used for the TCRbeta library. Each CDR3 protein gets one entry after TCRdb re-called the PCR reads with MiXCR. The sample has fewer than 550,000 distinct CDR3 sequences, approximately 10% seen once; the top ten hold 13% to 15%. Sequencing was performed on PBMCs, mostly from graft donor cells, taken 180 days after TCRalphabeta/CD19-depleted stem cell transplant. All receptors derive from a female patient aged 2 to 10 who had a stem cell transplant for aplastic anemia, so the T cells may come from the graft donor.

This clonotype has more than one count but fewer than ten. The V call is TRBV7-8, the J call TRBJ2-5; 9 bases match TRBD1. Germline lookup yields CDR1 SGHVS and CDR2 FQNEAQ. The CDR3 length is 13 residues. V lost 4 bases, J lost 5 bases, and 2 bases stayed unmatched. The CDR3 region has the DNA TGTGCCAGCAGCTACGGACAGGGGGAGACCCAGTACTTC. Its translation: CASSYGQGETQYF.

This clonotype was observed a few times. This chain links TRBV6-2 or TRBV6-3 with TRBJ2-5; 10 positions agree with TRBD2. With 6 bases clipped from V and 5 bases from J, the junction kept 27 bases outside the gene matches. Germline loops: CDR1 MNHEY, CDR2 SVGEGT. The CDR3 has 21 residues. CDR3 bases: TGTGCCAGCAGCCTAAATAAATGGACTAGCGGTACTGATCAAGAGGGGGAGACCCAGTACTTC. Translation gives CASSLNKWTSGTDQEGETQYF.

This clonotype has just a few counts. The chain carries TRBV18 and TRBJ2-1; 7 nucleotides align to TRBD2. The V gene end was trimmed by 3 bases and the J gene end by 2 bases; junction bases not matched to a gene: 7. Germline CDR1 is KGHSH and CDR2 is LQKENI. The CDR3 runs to 16 residues. DNA of the CDR3: TGTGCCAGCTCACCTAGACTAGCCCCCCCCTACAATGAGCAGTTCTTC. This gives the protein CASSPRLAPPYNEQFF.